These 22 T cell receptor beta chains were sequenced from one sample in a study of shared clonotypes between healthy human individuals (dated by TCRdb to between 2020 and 2021). Receptor amplification or capture employed the immunoSEQ multiplex PCR assay. TCRdb holds this immuneACCESS table with in-frame rearrangements only. Some clones are missing; in checked studies, unresolved V genes explain under half, and the rest has no known cause. The sample data list 110,000 or so clones, and about 67% of these were observed just once. The ten largest account for roughly 25% of the sample. The sample consisted of memory CD8+ T cells sorted from blood. The meaning of the sample's cell subset or site label: CD45RO+ cells pooled with CCR7-negative TemRA cells. All receptors derive from a woman younger than 45 in good health.

With respect to this clone: A far larger clone is one nucleotide away, so this likely arose from a read error. V is TRBV6-5 and J is TRBJ2-3; D might be TRBD2 (6 bases). Between the trimmed V and J ends, which lost 5 bases and 2 bases, there was a span of 14 bases. CDR1 is MNHEY, CDR2 SVGAGI, per germline. The CDR3 covers 15 residues. DNA for the CDR3: TGTGCCAGCAGTGGGGGACTGGCGGTCACAGATACGCAGTATTTT. It codes for CASSGGLAVTDTQYF.

V gene TRBV18 combines with J gene TRBJ1-1; D unclear. V lost 0 bases to trimming and J lost 4 bases, with 3 bases between them. Per the germline V gene, CDR1 is KGHSH and CDR2 is LQKENI. The CDR3 extends over 12 amino acids. The CDR3 region is CASSPPTTEAFF. Written as DNA, the CDR3 is TGTGCCAGCTCACCACCTACCACTGAAGCTTTCTTT.

The chain recombines TRBV6-5 with TRBJ1-2, with 9 bases matching TRBD1. Trimming at V came to 0 bases and at J to 8 bases, leaving 4 bases not matched to a gene. The CDR3 extends over 14 amino acids. CDR1 and CDR2 (germline): MNHEY, SVGAGI. The CDR3 sequence is CASSYSFTGGGYTF. CDR3 DNA sequence: TGTGCCAGCAGTTACTCGTTCACAGGGGGCGGCTACACCTTC.

This clone was picked up a small number of times. As DNA, the CDR3 is TGTGCCAGCAGTTCTCAGGGGACCGTCGGGAATCAGCCCCAGCATTTT. As protein: CASSSQGTVGNQPQHF. The chain joins TRBV28 to TRBJ1-5; D possibly corresponds to TRBD1 (6 bases). The CDR3 has 16 residues. V was shortened by 4 bases and J by 4 bases, with 17 bases between the two germline ends. Germline assignment: CDR1 MDHEN and CDR2 SYDVKM.

Ten or more counts support this clone. This chain connects TRBV25-1 to TRBJ1-5; perhaps TRBD1 as D (6 bases). V shed 4 bases and J shed 5 bases, with 9 bases lying between them. The germline V gene has CDR1 MGHDK and CDR2 SYGVNS. The CDR3 contains 13 residues. Written as DNA, the CDR3 is TGTGCCAGCAGTGTGAGGGGGGATCAGCCCCAGCATTTT. This sequence encodes CASSVRGDQPQHF.

This chain joins TRBV10-2 and TRBJ2-2, with D tentatively TRBD1 or TRBD2 (5 bases each). Germline V gene sequence: CDR1 WSHSY, CDR2 SAAADI. This CDR3 region has 14 residues. V was cut by 8 bases and J by 0 bases, with 10 bases left in between. The CDR3 region has the DNA TGCGCCAGCCGGGACGGTTCGAACACCGGGGAGCTGTTTTTT. It yields the protein CASRDGSNTGELFF.

The chain couples TRBV9 to TRBJ1-1, with D uncertain. Germline-derived CDR1 and CDR2 are SGDLS and YYNGEE. V was trimmed by 3 bases and J by 4 bases, leaving 4 bases between them. The CDR3 totals 11 residues. The CDR3 coding sequence is TGTGCCAGCAGCGAGGTCACTGAAGCTTTCTTT. Translating it yields CASSEVTEAFF.

This chain joins TRBV23-1 and TRBJ2-7; either TRBD1 or TRBD2 may fit D (5 bases each). TRBV23-1 carries the ORF label, with uncertain function. Trimming shortened V by 0 bases and J by 3 bases, and 18 bases separated the two germline ends. This CDR3 has 17 amino acids. CDR3 sequence (DNA): TGCGCCAGCAGTCAATCGTCGGGGCGCTTTCTTGGCTACGAGCAGTACTTC. Encoded protein: CASSQSSGRFLGYEQYF.

This clone was detected only once. The CDR3 DNA is TGTGCCAGTAGTATTGGGGCGGGTGGAAACACCATATATTTT. Translation gives CASSIGAGGNTIYF. V gene TRBV19 combines with J gene TRBJ1-3; a possible D gene is TRBD1 (5 bases). The CDR3 extends over 14 amino acids. Germline V lookup: CDR1 LNHDA, CDR2 SQIVND (reference sequence). V lost 3 bases to trimming and J lost 3 bases, with 9 bases between them.

The J gene is TRBJ1-1, the V gene TRBV27; weak D call: TRBD1 (5 bases). Looked up from germline, CDR1 is MNHEY and CDR2 is SMNVEV (reference sequence). The CDR3 is 16 amino acids. Deletions cut 2 bases from V and 0 bases from J, with 13 bases between. CDR3 sequence: CASSLMGMGVNTEAFF. In nucleotides, the CDR3 is TGTGCCAGCAGTTTAATGGGCATGGGGGTGAACACTGAAGCTTTCTTT.

The gene calls are TRBV7-9 and TRBJ1-5; 9 nucleotides align to TRBD1. CDR3 length: 15 residues. After removal of 5 bases from V and 6 bases from J, the junction contained 8 bases not matched to a gene. Germline V gives CDR1 SEHNR, CDR2 FQNEAQ (reference sequence). CDR3 DNA: TGTGCCAGCAGCCTGAGGGACAGGGATTTTCAGCCCCAGCATTTT. It encodes CASSLRDRDFQPQHF.

This clone was observed a few times. The V and J genes are TRBV2 and TRBJ1-1; no reliable D call. This CDR3 has 9 residues. V dropped 7 bases and J dropped 6 bases, with 3 bases sitting between them. Germline V lookup: CDR1 SNHLY, CDR2 FYNNEI. The CDR3 nucleotides are TGTGCCAGCACCGCTGAAGCTTTCTTT. It encodes CASTAEAFF.

This clone was found a few times. The V and J genes are TRBV6-4 and TRBJ2-4; D gene uncertain. V was cut by 0 bases and J by 6 bases, with 9 bases left in between. The CDR3 is made up of 14 amino acids. Germline V gene sequence: CDR1 MRHNA, CDR2 SNTAGT. CDR3 sequence reads: CASSDSSDLNIQYF. Written as DNA, the CDR3 is TGTGCCAGCAGTGACTCGTCAGACCTAAACATTCAGTACTTC.

The J gene is TRBJ1-2, the V gene TRBV6-1, with 9 bases lining up with TRBD1. V shed 4 bases, J shed 5 bases, and the junction held 11 bases outside the gene matches. CDR3 length: 16 amino acids. Germline V gene lookup returns CDR1 MNHNS and CDR2 SASEGT. CDR3 sequence (DNA): TGTGCCAGCAGTGTAAAATGGGGACAGGGTGTTTATGGCTACACCTTC. Amino acid sequence: CASSVKWGQGVYGYTF.

The chain couples TRBV29-1 to TRBJ2-3, with D perhaps assigned TRBD1 or TRBD2 (5 bases each). Germline assignment: CDR1 SQVTM and CDR2 ANQGSEA. Trimming left V 3 bases short and J 0 bases short, with 10 bases between. The CDR3 consists of 14 residues. The chain's CDR3 is CSVDGTTSTDTQYF. The CDR3 DNA follows: TGCAGCGTTGATGGGACCACTAGCACAGATACGCAGTATTTT.

V and J are TRBV7-8 and TRBJ1-4; 7 bases line up with TRBD1. The CDR3 has 12 amino acids. V gave up 7 bases and J gave up 8 bases; unmatched junction bases: 4. Germline V gene data show CDR1 as SGHVS and CDR2 as FQNEAQ. The CDR3 loop reads CASTARGEKLFF. For the CDR3, the DNA is TGTGCCAGCACGGCCAGGGGGGAAAAACTGTTTTTT. The whole variable domain, remainder taken from reference TRBV7-8 and TRBJ1-4, is GAGVSQSPRYKVAKRGQDVALRCDPISGHVSLFWYQQALGQGPEFLTYFQNEAQLDKSGLPSDRFFAERPEGSVSTLKIQRTQQEDSAVYLCASTARGEKLFFGSGTQLSVL.

V usage is TRBV25-1 and J usage is TRBJ2-2, with 12 bases that match TRBD2. CDR1 and CDR2 (germline): MGHDK, SYGVNS. With V trimmed by 4 bases and J by 6 bases, 6 bases remained unmatched. CDR3 length: 16 residues. Written as DNA, the CDR3 is TGTGCCAGCAGTGGTCTAGCGGGAGGGCCCCCCGGGGAGCTGTTTTTT. This encodes CASSGLAGGPPGELFF. Using reference TRBV25-1 and TRBJ2-2 for the parts outside the CDR3, the full variable domain is EADIYQTPRYLVIGTGKKITLECSQTMGHDKMYWYQQDPGMELHLIHYSYGVNSTEKGDLSSESTVSRIRTEHFPLTLESARPSHTSQYLCASSGLAGGPPGELFFGEGSRLTVL.

This sequence joins TRBV7-9 and TRBJ1-4, with 7 bases matching TRBD1. The V and J ends lost 3 bases and 7 bases, in that order; junction bases with no gene match: 5. The germline V gene has CDR1 SEHNR and CDR2 FQNEAQ (reference sequence). The CDR3 is 14 amino acids. The chain's CDR3 is CASSFGTDSEKLFF. CDR3 in DNA: TGTGCCAGCAGCTTTGGGACAGATAGTGAAAAACTGTTTTTT.

The chain joins TRBV14 to TRBJ2-7; no clear D. Germline V CDR1 and CDR2: SGHDN, FVKESK. V lost 3 bases to trimming and J lost 0 bases, with 12 bases between them. The length of the CDR3 is 15 residues. The CDR3 bases are TGTGCCAGCAGCCAGGAAGAGGCGGCCTCCTACGAGCAGTACTTC. It encodes CASSQEEAASYEQYF.

This clone was recorded many times. J is TRBJ1-5 and V is TRBV27, with D possibly matching TRBD1 (6 bases). This CDR3 region has 15 residues. V lost 5 bases to trimming and J lost 7 bases, with 18 bases between them. CDR1 and CDR2 from the germline V gene are MNHEY and SMNVEV (reference sequence). The CDR3 DNA reads as TGTGCCAGCAGTCCCCAGGGGTGGGGGGAGCAGCCCCAGCATTTT. This codes for CASSPQGWGEQPQHF.

The chain is built from TRBV25-1 and TRBJ1-2, with 10 bases aligning to TRBD1. The CDR3 runs to 17 residues. Per the germline V gene, CDR1 is MGHDK and CDR2 is SYGVNS. V was pared by 3 bases and J by 2 bases, with 9 bases of the junction left unmatched. CDR3 nucleotides: TGTGCCAGCAGTGACCTCGGGGACAGGGGTGTCAACTATGGCTACACCTTC. It yields the protein CASSDLGDRGVNYGYTF.

This chain links TRBV6-5 with TRBJ1-5; tentative D call: TRBD1 (6 bases). Germline V gene lookup returns CDR1 MNHEY and CDR2 SVGAGI. There are 12 residues in the CDR3. V was clipped by 5 bases and J by 7 bases, with 9 bases between them. The CDR3 coding sequence is TGTGCCAGCAGTACAGGGTCCCAGCCCCAGCATTTT. This translates into CASSTGSQPQHF.